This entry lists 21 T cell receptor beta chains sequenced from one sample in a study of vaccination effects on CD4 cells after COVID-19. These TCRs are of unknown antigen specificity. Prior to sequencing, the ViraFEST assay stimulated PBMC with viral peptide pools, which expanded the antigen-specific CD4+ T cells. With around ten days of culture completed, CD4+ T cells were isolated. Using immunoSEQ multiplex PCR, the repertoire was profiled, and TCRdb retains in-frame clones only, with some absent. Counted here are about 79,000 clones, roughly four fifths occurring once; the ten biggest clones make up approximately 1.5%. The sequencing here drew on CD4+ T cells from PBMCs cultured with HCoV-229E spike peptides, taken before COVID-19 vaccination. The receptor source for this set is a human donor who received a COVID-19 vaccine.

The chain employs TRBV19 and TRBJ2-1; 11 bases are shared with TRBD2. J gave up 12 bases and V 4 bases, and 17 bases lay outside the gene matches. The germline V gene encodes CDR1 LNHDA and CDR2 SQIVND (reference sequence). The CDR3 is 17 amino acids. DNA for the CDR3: TGTGCCAGTAGTAGAAACTCGGGACTAGCGGTGCTAAGTGGGCAGTTCTTC. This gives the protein CASSRNSGLAVLSGQFF.

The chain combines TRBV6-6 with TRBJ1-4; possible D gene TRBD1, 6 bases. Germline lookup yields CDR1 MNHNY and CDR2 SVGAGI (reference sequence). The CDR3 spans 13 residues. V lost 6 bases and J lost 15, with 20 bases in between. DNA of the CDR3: TGTGCCAGCAGACAGGGAGGGATGGAGAGGTTGTTTTTT. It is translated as CASRQGGMERLFF.

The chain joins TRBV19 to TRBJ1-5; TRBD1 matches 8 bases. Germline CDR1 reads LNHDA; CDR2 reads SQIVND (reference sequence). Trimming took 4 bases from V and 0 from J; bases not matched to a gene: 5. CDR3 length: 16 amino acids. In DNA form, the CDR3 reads TGTGCCAGTAGTACCCGGACAGGGACTAGCAATCAGCCCCAGCATTTT. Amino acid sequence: CASSTRTGTSNQPQHF.

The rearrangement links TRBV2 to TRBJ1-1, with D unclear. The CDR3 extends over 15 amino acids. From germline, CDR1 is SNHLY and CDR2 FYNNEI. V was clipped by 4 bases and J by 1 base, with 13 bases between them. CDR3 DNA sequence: TGTGCCAGCAGTGTCCGCGAACTGCAGAACACTGAAGCTTTCTTT. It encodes CASSVRELQNTEAFF.

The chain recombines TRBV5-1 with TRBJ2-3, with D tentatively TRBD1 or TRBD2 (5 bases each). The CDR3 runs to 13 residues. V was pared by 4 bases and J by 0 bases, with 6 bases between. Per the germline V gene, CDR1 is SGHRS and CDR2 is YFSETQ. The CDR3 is CASSRDSTDTQYF. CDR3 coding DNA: TGCGCCAGCAGCCGGGACAGCACAGATACGCAGTATTTT.

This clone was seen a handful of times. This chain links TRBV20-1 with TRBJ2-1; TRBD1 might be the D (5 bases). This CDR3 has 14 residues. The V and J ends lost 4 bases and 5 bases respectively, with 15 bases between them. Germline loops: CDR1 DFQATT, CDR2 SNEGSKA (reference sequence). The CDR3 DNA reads TGCAGTGCTACTGACAGTGTGACCAACAATGAGCAGTTCTTC. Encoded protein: CSATDSVTNNEQFF.

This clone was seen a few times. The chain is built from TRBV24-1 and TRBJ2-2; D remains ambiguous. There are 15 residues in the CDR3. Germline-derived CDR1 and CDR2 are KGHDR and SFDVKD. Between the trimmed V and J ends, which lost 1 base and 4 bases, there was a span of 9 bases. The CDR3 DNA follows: TGTGCCACCAGTGATTTAGGCAGTTCCACCGGGGAGCTGTTTTTT. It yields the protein CATSDLGSSTGELFF.

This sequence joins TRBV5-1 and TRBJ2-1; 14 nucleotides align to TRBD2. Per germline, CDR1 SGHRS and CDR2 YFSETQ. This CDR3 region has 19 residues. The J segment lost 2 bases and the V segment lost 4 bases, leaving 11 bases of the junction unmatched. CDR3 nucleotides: TGCGCCAGCAGCCTAACTCCGGGACTAGCGGGGGCCACCTACAATGAGCAGTTCTTC. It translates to CASSLTPGLAGATYNEQFF.

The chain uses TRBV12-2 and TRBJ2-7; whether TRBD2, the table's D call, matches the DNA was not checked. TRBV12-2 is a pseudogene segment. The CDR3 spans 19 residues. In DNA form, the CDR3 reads TGTGCAAGTCGCTTAGCGCCAACTAGCGGGGGGTCCGGGGCTCCGGAGCAGTACGTC. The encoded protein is CASRLAPTSGGSGAPEQYV.

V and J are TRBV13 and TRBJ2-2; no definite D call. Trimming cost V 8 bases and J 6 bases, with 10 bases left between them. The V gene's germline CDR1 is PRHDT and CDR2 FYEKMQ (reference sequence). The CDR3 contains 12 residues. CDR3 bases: TGTGCCAGCTCAGTCCGGCCCGGGGAGCTGTTTTTT. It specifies CASSVRPGELFF.

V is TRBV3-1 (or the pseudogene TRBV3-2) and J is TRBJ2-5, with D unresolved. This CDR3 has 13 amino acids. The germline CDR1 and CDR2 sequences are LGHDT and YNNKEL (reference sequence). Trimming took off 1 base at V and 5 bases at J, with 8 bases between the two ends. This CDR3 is CASSQVGPETQYF. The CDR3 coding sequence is TGTGCCAGCAGCCAAGTGGGCCCGGAGACCCAGTACTTC.

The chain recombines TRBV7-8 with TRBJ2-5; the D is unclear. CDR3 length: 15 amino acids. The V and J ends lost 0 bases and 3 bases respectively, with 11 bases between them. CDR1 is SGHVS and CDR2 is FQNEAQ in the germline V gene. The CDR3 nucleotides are TGTGCCAGCAGCTTAGCGCCTGCCGGTGAAGAGACCCAGTACTTC. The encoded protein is CASSLAPAGEETQYF.

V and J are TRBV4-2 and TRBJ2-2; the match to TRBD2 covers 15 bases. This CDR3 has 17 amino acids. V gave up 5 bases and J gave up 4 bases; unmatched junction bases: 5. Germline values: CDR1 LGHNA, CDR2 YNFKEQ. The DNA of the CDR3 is TGTGCCAGCAGCTGGACTAGCGGGGGGGCGGGCACCGGGGAGCTGTTTTTT. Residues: CASSWTSGGAGTGELFF.

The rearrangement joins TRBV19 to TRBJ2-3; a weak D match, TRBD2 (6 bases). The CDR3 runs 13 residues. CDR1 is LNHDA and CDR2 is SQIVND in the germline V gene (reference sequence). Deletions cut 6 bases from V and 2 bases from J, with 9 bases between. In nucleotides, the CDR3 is TGTGCCAGTAGGGGCGGGGCCACAGATACGCAGTATTTT. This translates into CASRGGATDTQYF.

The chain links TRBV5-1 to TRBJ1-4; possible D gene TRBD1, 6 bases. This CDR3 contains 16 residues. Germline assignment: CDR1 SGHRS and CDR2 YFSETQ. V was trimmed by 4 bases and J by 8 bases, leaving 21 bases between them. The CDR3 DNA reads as TGCGCCAGCAGCGCGGGGCGGGGGCTGGAGGAGGAAAAACTGTTTTTT. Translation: CASSAGRGLEEEKLFF.

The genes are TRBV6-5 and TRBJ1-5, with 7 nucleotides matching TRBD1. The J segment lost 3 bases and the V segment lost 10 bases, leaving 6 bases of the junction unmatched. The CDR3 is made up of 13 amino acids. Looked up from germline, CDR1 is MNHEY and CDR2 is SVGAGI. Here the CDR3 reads CATQGGYNQPQHF. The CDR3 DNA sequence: TGTGCCACCCAGGGGGGATACAATCAGCCCCAGCATTTT.

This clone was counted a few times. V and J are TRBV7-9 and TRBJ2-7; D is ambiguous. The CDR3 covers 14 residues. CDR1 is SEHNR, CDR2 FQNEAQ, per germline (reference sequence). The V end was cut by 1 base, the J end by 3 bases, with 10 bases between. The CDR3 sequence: CASSLDTRLYEQYV. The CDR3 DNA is TGTGCCAGCAGCTTAGACACCAGACTCTACGAGCAGTACGTC.

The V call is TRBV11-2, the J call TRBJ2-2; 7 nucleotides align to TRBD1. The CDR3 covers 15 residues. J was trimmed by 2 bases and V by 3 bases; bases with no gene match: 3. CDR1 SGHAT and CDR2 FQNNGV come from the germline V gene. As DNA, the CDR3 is TGTGCCAGCAGCTTGGGACAGAGCAACACCGGGGAGCTGTTTTTT. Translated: CASSLGQSNTGELFF.

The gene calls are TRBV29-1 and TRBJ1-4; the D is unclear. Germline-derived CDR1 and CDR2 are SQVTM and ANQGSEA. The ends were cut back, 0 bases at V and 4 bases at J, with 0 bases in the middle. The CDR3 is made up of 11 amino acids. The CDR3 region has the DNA TGCAGCGTTGAAGATAATGAAAAACTGTTTTTT. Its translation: CSVEDNEKLFF.

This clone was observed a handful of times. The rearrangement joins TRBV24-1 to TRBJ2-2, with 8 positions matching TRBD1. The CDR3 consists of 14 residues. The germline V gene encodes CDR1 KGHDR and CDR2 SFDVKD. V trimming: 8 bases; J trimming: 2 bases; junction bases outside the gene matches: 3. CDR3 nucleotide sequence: TGTGCCACCAACGGACAGGGTAACACCGGGGAGCTGTTTTTT. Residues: CATNGQGNTGELFF.

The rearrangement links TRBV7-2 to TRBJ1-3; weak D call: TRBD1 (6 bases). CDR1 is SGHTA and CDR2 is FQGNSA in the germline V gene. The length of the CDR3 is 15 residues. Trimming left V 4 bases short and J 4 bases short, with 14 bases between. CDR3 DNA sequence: TGTGCCAGCAGCTCACAGGGTTCGTACGGAAACACCATATATTTT. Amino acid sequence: CASSSQGSYGNTIYF.